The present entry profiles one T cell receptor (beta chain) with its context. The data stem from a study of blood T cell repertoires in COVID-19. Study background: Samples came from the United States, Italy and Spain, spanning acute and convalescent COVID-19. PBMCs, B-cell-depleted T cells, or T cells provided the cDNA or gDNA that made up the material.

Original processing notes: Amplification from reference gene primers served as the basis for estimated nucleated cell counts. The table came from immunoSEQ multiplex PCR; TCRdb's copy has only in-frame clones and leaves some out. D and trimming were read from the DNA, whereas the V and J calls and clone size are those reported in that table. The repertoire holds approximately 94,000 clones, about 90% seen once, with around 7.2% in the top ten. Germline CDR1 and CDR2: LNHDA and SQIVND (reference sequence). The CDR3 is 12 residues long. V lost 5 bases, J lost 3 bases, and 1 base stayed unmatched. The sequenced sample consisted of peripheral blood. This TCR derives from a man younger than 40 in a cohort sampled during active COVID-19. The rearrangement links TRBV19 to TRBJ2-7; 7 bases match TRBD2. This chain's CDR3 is CASSGGGYEQYF. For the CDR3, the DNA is TGTGCCAGTAGTGGCGGGGGCTACGAGCAGTACTTC.